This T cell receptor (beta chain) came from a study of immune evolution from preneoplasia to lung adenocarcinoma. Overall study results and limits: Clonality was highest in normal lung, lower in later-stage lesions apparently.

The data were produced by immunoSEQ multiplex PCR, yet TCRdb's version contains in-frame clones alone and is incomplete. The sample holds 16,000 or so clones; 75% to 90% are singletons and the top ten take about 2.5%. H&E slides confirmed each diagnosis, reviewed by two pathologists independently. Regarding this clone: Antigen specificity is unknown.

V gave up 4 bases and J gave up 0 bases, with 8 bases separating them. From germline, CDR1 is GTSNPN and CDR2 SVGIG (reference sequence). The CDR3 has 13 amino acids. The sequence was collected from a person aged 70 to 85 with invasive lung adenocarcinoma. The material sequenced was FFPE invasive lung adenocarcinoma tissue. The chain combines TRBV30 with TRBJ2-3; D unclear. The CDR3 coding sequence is TGTGCCTGGACAGTAATGAGCACAGATACGCAGTATTTT. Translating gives CAWTVMSTDTQYF.